The clone carrying this T cell receptor (beta chain) appeared once. The sample originates from a study of blood T cell repertoires in COVID-19. Overall study: In each case, the material was cDNA or gDNA derived from T cells, B-cell-depleted T cells, or PBMCs.

Per the original data handling: For nucleated cells, counts were estimated from reference gene primer amplification. The table came from immunoSEQ multiplex PCR; TCRdb's copy has only in-frame clones and leaves some out. V and J calls and clone size are as listed in that table; D and trimming were resolved from the DNA. The sample includes about 190,000 clones, 84% seen only once; the top ten take less than 20%. The CDR3 length is 16 residues. The germline CDR1 and CDR2 sequences are MNHEY and SVGAGI. Trimming left V 0 bases short and J 3 bases short, with 9 bases between. This receptor was taken from a human donor in a cohort sampled during active COVID-19. Sequenced input: peripheral blood. The chain uses TRBV6-5 and TRBJ1-6; D ambiguous. The CDR3 nucleotides are TGTGCCAGCAGTTACTCGTGGGCAGACTATAATTCACCCCTCCACTTT. The encoded protein is CASSYSWADYNSPLHF.